Below, 28 T cell receptor beta chains from the same sample are listed, as sequenced in a study of human T cells and chemical hapten exposure. Time point given: healthy volunteer bleed at 2 weeks. Unfractionated whole blood yielded total RNA. One entry per CDR3 protein results from TCRdb running MiXCR on the RACE reads. The sample contains approximately 97,000 distinct CDR3 sequences, approximately 10% of which appear only once. The sample comprised whole blood. The receptor source for this set is a female donor in good health. Some clones in this sample may be carry-over from other donors' samples.

This clonotype was detected ten times or more. The V call is TRBV9, the J call TRBJ2-5; D remains unclear. V dropped 0 bases and J dropped 2 bases, with 8 bases sitting between them. This CDR3 region has 14 residues. Germline CDR1 is SGDLS and CDR2 is YYNGEE. DNA for the CDR3: TGTGCCAGCAGCGTAGACCTCTATCAAGAGACCCAGTACTTC. Its translation: CASSVDLYQETQYF.

There are many counts of this clonotype. V is TRBV28 and J is TRBJ1-6; 7 bases align to TRBD1. Germline CDR1 and CDR2: MDHEN and SYDVKM. Unmatched junction bases numbered 8, after V lost 6 bases and J lost 9 bases. This CDR3 contains 14 residues. CDR3 nucleotides: TGTGCCAGCAGCAACAGGGGATTAAGTTCACCCCTCCACTTT. The encoded protein is CASSNRGLSSPLHF.

V is TRBV29-1 and J is TRBJ2-5, with D possibly being TRBD1 or TRBD2 (5 bases each). Germline V lookup: CDR1 SQVTM, CDR2 ANQGSEA. V gave up 6 bases and J gave up 1 base, with 24 bases separating them. The CDR3 contains 17 residues. The CDR3 bases are TGCAGCGTCGGGCGCCGGGGACCGGAGGCCCCCCAAGAGACCCAGTACTTC. Translated, it gives CSVGRRGPEAPQETQYF.

This clonotype was observed a few times. The CDR3 DNA reads TGTGCCAGCAGGGCCAACTCGGGGACGCAGTATTTT. Translation gives CASRANSGTQYF. This rearrangement joins TRBV7-2 to TRBJ2-3; tentative D call: TRBD2 (5 bases). Germline assignment: CDR1 SGHTA and CDR2 FQGNSA. V lost 6 bases and J lost 9, with 13 bases in between. This CDR3 is built from 12 residues.

The chain recombines TRBV4-1 with TRBJ1-4; possibly TRBD1 for D (5 bases). CDR3 size: 16 residues. Germline lookup yields CDR1 MGHRA and CDR2 YSYEKL. V lost 7 bases and J lost 1, with 16 bases in between. The CDR3 sequence is CASKRGRGETNEKLFF. In nucleotides, the CDR3 is TGCGCCAGCAAGCGCGGAAGAGGGGAAACTAATGAAAAACTGTTTTTT.

This clonotype came up a few times. The chain links TRBV7-9 to TRBJ2-1, with 13 bases lining up with TRBD2. Trimming took 5 bases from V and 0 from J; bases not matched to a gene: 16. The germline V gene encodes CDR1 SEHNR and CDR2 FQNEAQ (reference sequence). The CDR3 loop spans 21 amino acids. CDR3 sequence (DNA): TGTGCCAGCAGCCATCCCCGGCGGGGACTAGCGGGACCTAGCTCCTACAATGAGCAGTTCTTC. Residues: CASSHPRRGLAGPSSYNEQFF.

This clonotype was seen a few times. The chain couples TRBV28 to TRBJ2-7; a possible D gene is TRBD1 (5 bases). Trimming stripped 6 bases from V and 1 base from J, with 13 bases between. This CDR3 is 14 amino acids long. Germline CDR1 is MDHEN and CDR2 is SYDVKM. The CDR3 reads CASSPVGASYEQYF. CDR3 sequence (DNA): TGTGCCAGCAGCCCCGTAGGGGCTTCCTACGAGCAGTACTTC. The full variable domain, its missing parts supplied by reference TRBV28 and TRBJ2-7, is DVKVTQSSRYLVKRTGEKVFLECVQDMDHENMFWYRQDPGLGLRLIYFSYDVKMKEKGDIPEGYSVSREKKERFSLILESASTNQTSMYLCASSPVGASYEQYFGPGTRLTVT.

There are many counts of this clonotype. This chain connects TRBV2 to TRBJ2-1, with 13 bases matching TRBD2. This CDR3 comprises 13 residues. Germline loops: CDR1 SNHLY, CDR2 FYNNEI. The J segment lost 16 bases and the V segment lost 6 bases, leaving 9 bases of the junction unmatched. CDR3 DNA: TGTGCCAGCAGGAGGACTAGCGGGAGCCCGCTCTTCTTC. Translating it yields CASRRTSGSPLFF.

The chain recombines TRBV5-5 with TRBJ2-3; D is uncertain. CDR3 size: 12 residues. V lost 0 bases and J lost 5, with 4 bases in between. Germline CDR1 reads SGHKS; CDR2 reads YYEKEE (reference sequence). The CDR3 region is CASSLGRDTQYF. The CDR3 nucleotides are TGTGCCAGCAGCTTGGGGCGAGATACGCAGTATTTT.

This clonotype has ten or more counts. The V gene is TRBV20-1, the J gene TRBJ2-3, with 12 nucleotides matching TRBD2. Losses at the gene ends were 6 bases for V and 2 bases for J; bases not matched to a gene: 12. The CDR3 length is 17 residues. Per the germline V gene, CDR1 is DFQATT and CDR2 is SNEGSKA (reference sequence). The CDR3: CSAEGLAGGQSTDTQYF. CDR3 DNA: TGCAGTGCCGAAGGGCTAGCGGGGGGGCAATCCACAGATACGCAGTATTTT.

This clonotype was recorded a few times. This chain connects TRBV7-3 to TRBJ2-3; no reliable D call. The germline CDR1 and CDR2 sequences are SGHTA and FQGTGA. The germline V and J ends were trimmed by 2 bases and 3 bases, with 12 bases remaining between them. The CDR3 covers 15 residues. CDR3 in DNA: TGTGCCAGCAGCTTATTGGGCCAGCCAACAGATACGCAGTATTTT. It yields the protein CASSLLGQPTDTQYF.

V gene TRBV20-1 combines with J gene TRBJ1-4, with D tentatively TRBD1 (5 bases). CDR1 and CDR2 (germline): DFQATT, SNEGSKA (reference sequence). CDR3 length: 14 residues. V lost 0 bases, J lost 8 bases, and 13 bases lay in between. The CDR3 region is CSARDGGEYEKLFF. CDR3 in DNA: TGCAGTGCTAGAGATGGGGGGGAATACGAAAAACTGTTTTTT.

The chain combines TRBV6-1 with TRBJ2-2; D not certain. This CDR3 is built from 12 residues. Germline values: CDR1 MNHNS, CDR2 SASEGT. The V end lost 6 bases, the J end lost 5 bases, and 7 bases lay between the germline ends. The CDR3 region is CASRAETGELFF. As DNA, the CDR3 is TGTGCCAGCAGGGCTGAAACCGGGGAGCTGTTTTTT.

In its sample, this clonotype was seen many times. V gene TRBV5-1 combines with J gene TRBJ1-5; 9 bases line up with TRBD1. Trimming removed 4 bases from V and 4 bases from J; junction bases left unmatched: 9. The CDR3 is 16 residues long. Germline V gene lookup returns CDR1 SGHRS and CDR2 YFSETQ. The CDR3 DNA sequence: TGCGCCAGCAGCCCGGGGACAGGGCCAGCTAATCAGCCCCAGCATTTT. This gives the protein CASSPGTGPANQPQHF.

There are many counts of this clonotype. The chain has TRBV1 and TRBJ2-5; the table assigns TRBD2, which was not confirmed against the DNA. TRBV1 is an annotated pseudogene. This CDR3 spans 13 amino acids. The CDR3 sequence: CTSSQARRETQYF. The CDR3 region has the DNA TGCACCAGCAGCCAAGCCAGGAGGGAGACCCAGTACTTC.

Details on this clonotype: The junction shows a germline mismatch at one end, possibly a read error. The rearrangement joins TRBV28 to TRBJ1-3, with D perhaps matching TRBD1 (6 bases). The germline V gene encodes CDR1 MDHEN and CDR2 SYDVKM. The CDR3 spans 13 residues. CDR3 sequence reads: CDSSSGQGNTIYF. The CDR3 region has the DNA TGTGACAGCAGCTCCGGACAGGGAAACACCATATATTTT.

This clonotype was recorded a few times. CDR3 coding DNA: TGTGCCAGCAGATTCCTTAGCGGCAAAACGTTTGATGAGCAGTTCTTC. This sequence encodes CASRFLSGKTFDEQFF. The chain has TRBV6-5 and TRBJ2-1; tentatively, D is TRBD2 (6 bases). The ends were cut back, 6 bases at V and 8 bases at J, with 23 bases in the middle. This CDR3 spans 16 amino acids. Germline CDR1 MNHEY, CDR2 SVGAGI.

A few counts support this clonotype. The chain combines TRBV7-9 with TRBJ1-1; no definite D call. The CDR3 totals 15 residues. Deletions cut 4 bases from V and 1 base from J, with 13 bases between. Germline-derived CDR1 and CDR2 are SEHNR and FQNEAQ (reference sequence). CDR3 in amino acids: CASSSGGQKNTEAFF. The CDR3 DNA sequence: TGTGCCAGCAGCTCAGGAGGTCAAAAGAACACTGAAGCTTTCTTT.

This clonotype has at least ten counts. This chain connects TRBV6-6 to TRBJ1-6; a weak D match, TRBD1 (5 bases). The germline V gene encodes CDR1 MNHNY and CDR2 SVGAGI (reference sequence). CDR3 size: 17 residues. V lost 0 bases to trimming and J lost 7 bases, with 16 bases between them. CDR3 amino acids: CASSYSRPGRGNSPLHF. The CDR3 DNA follows: TGTGCCAGCAGTTACTCCCGGCCAGGGAGAGGAAATTCACCCCTCCACTTT.

This clonotype showed up just a few times. The rearrangement joins TRBV6-2 or TRBV6-3 to TRBJ2-7; TRBD2 aligns across 8 bases. V shed 5 bases and J 6 bases; nucleotides not matched to a gene: 9. The CDR3 length is 14 residues. CDR1 MNHEY and CDR2 SVGEGT come from the germline V gene. This chain's CDR3 is CASSLGTSSGEQYF. CDR3 nucleotides: TGTGCCAGCAGTCTCGGGACTAGTTCCGGCGAGCAGTACTTC.

A few counts support this clonotype. J is TRBJ2-1 and V is TRBV24-1, with D unresolved. Germline CDR1 and CDR2: KGHDR and SFDVKD. V was trimmed by 9 bases and J by 5 bases, leaving 10 bases between them. The CDR3 covers 12 residues. The CDR3 nucleotides are TGTGCCACCCGTGCAAAAGACAATGAGCAGTTCTTC. Its translation: CATRAKDNEQFF.

The sample holds a few counts of this clonotype. The chain couples TRBV5-1 to TRBJ2-3, with TRBD2 identical over 11 bases. Germline trimming cut 0 bases from V and 6 bases from J; bases unmatched to any gene: 12. CDR1 and CDR2 from the germline V gene are SGHRS and YFSETQ. The CDR3 loop spans 18 amino acids. CDR3 protein: CASSLVVAGGPSVDTQYF. CDR3 bases: TGCGCCAGCAGCTTGGTAGTAGCGGGAGGGCCTAGTGTGGATACGCAGTATTTT.

This clonotype has just a few counts. The rearrangement links TRBV20-1 to TRBJ2-7; 10 nucleotides match TRBD2. Germline CDR1 DFQATT, CDR2 SNEGSKA (reference sequence). This CDR3 is 14 amino acids long. The V and J ends lost 0 bases and 3 bases, in that order; junction bases with no gene match: 2. The CDR3 protein is CSARDTSGNYEQYF. For the CDR3, the DNA is TGCAGTGCTAGAGATACTAGCGGGAACTACGAGCAGTACTTC.

This clonotype showed up just a few times. J is TRBJ2-6 and V is TRBV5-6, with 7 bases aligning to TRBD2. From germline, CDR1 is SGHDT and CDR2 YYEEEE. V lost 2 bases, J lost 4 bases, and 0 bases stayed unmatched. The CDR3 covers 14 residues. The DNA of the CDR3 is TGTGCCAGCAGCTTCGGGAGGGGGGCCAACGTCCTGACTTTC. It is translated as CASSFGRGANVLTF.

The chain recombines TRBV20-1 with TRBJ1-2, with TRBD1 as a possible D gene (6 bases). V was trimmed by 5 bases and J by 1 base, leaving 8 bases between them. CDR3 length: 12 residues. Germline CDR1 and CDR2: DFQATT and SNEGSKA (reference sequence). CDR3 in DNA: TGCAGTGCTTTACAGGGTAACTATGGCTACACCTTC. It translates to CSALQGNYGYTF.

This clonotype was seen only a few times. This sequence joins TRBV5-1 and TRBJ1-2; D is perhaps TRBD1 (5 bases). Germline V gene data show CDR1 as SGHRS and CDR2 as YFSETQ. The ends were cut back, 4 bases at V and 8 bases at J, with 18 bases in the middle. The CDR3 is 14 residues long. The CDR3 nucleotides are TGCGCCAGCAGCGTCGTGTCAGTACAGGACGGCTACACCTTC. It specifies CASSVVSVQDGYTF.

This clonotype was detected a few times. The rearrangement uses TRBV28 and TRBJ2-3, with 8 bases identical to TRBD2. V trimming: 4 bases; J trimming: 0 bases; junction bases outside the gene matches: 3. The length of the CDR3 is 15 residues. Germline-derived CDR1 and CDR2 are MDHEN and SYDVKM. The CDR3 region is CASSSASGSTDTQYF. CDR3 sequence (DNA): TGTGCCAGCAGTTCGGCTAGCGGGAGCACAGATACGCAGTATTTT.

This clonotype was seen ten or more times. The CDR3 here is CASRWGEQFF. The CDR3 bases are TGTGCCAGCAGGTGGGGCGAGCAGTTCTTC. The chain uses TRBV12-3 or TRBV12-4 and TRBJ2-1; tentative D call: TRBD1 (5 bases). The V end lost 6 bases, the J end lost 10 bases, and 7 bases lay between the germline ends. CDR3 length: 10 residues.